This is a list of T cell receptor beta chains from one sample in a study of vaccination and CD4 T cells after COVID-19. TCRdb re-derived calls from the PCR reads in MiXCR, one entry per CDR3 protein. The sample has roughly 24,000 distinct CDR3 sequences, approximately 40% seen once. The antigens of these receptors remain unknown. Sequenced sample: CD4+ T cells from blood, cultured in vitro. The source of these receptors is a human donor who had recovered from COVID-19. CDR3s include the opening cysteine and the closing phenylalanine or tryptophan. The D gene is left open where the match is weak. Not every row has a clone size; where given, it reads once, few, many or a size class.

TRBV24-1	.	TRBD1	TRBJ1-5	CATSDGSGTGGIGQNQPQHF	TGTGCCACCAGTGATGGATCCGGGACAGGGGGCATTGGGCAGAATCAGCCCCAGCATTTT
TRBV10-3	.	.	TRBJ1-4	CASSGGNEKLFF	TGTGCCAGCAGCGGAGGGAATGAAAAACTGTTTTTT
TRBV6-5	.	TRBD1	TRBJ1-2	CASSYSRQGAVYTF	TGTGCCAGCAGTTACTCGAGACAGGGGGCTGTCTACACCTTC
TRBV20-1	.	.	TRBJ1-6	CSATPGLNNNSPLHF	TGCAGTGCCACGCCGGGACTCAATAATAATTCACCCCTCCACTTT
TRBV28	few	.	TRBJ1-1	CASSSPLSGKETEAFF	TGTGCCAGCAGTTCCCCGCTTTCGGGTAAGGAGACTGAAGCTTTCTTT
TRBV12-3/TRBV12-4	.	.	TRBJ2-2	CASRYRELFF	TGTGCCAGCAGGTACAGGGAGCTGTTTTTT
TRBV2	.	.	TRBJ2-2	CASTENTGELFF	TGTGCCAGCACAGAGAACACCGGGGAGCTGTTTTTT
TRBV4-2	.	.	TRBJ2-2	CASSQEWRGSGELFF	TGTGCCAGCAGCCAAGAGTGGCGAGGATCCGGGGAGCTGTTTTTT
TRBV20-1	few	.	TRBJ1-3	CSARKGLGGNTIYF	TGCAGTGCTAGAAAGGGGCTAGGGGGAAACACCATATATTTT
TRBV20-1	few	TRBD2	TRBJ2-7	CSAGTSGIYEQYF	TGCAGTGCGGGGACTAGCGGGATCTACGAGCAGTACTTC
TRBV6-2/TRBV6-3	few	.	TRBJ1-1	CASTLKVGNTEAFF	TGTGCCAGCACACTCAAAGTGGGAAACACTGAAGCTTTCTTT
TRBV11-3	.	.	TRBJ2-7	CASSPPRGGHTYEQYF	TGTGCCAGCAGCCCGCCGCGCGGGGGCCATACCTACGAGCAGTACTTC
TRBV20-1	few	.	TRBJ2-5	CSAHQETQYF	TGCAGTGCTCATCAAGAGACCCAGTACTTC
TRBV19	.	TRBD1	TRBJ2-3	CASSWTGDPTDTQYF	TGTGCCAGTAGTTGGACAGGGGACCCCACAGATACGCAGTATTTT
TRBV2	.	TRBD1	TRBJ1-2	CASRRNTGVGNYGYTF	TGTGCCAGCAGGCGAAATACAGGGGTGGGGAACTATGGCTACACCTTC
TRBV20-1	.	.	TRBJ1-5	CSARELTVNQPQHF	TGCAGTGCTAGAGAACTGACAGTGAATCAGCCCCAGCATTTT
TRBV7-2	few	.	TRBJ1-1	CASSSIWGAEAFF	TGTGCCAGCAGCTCAATTTGGGGGGCTGAAGCTTTCTTT